The T cell receptor beta chain under discussion was sequenced for a study of control samples from healthy donors and cancer patients. Assay: immunoSEQ multiplex PCR; the TCRdb copy retains only in-frame clones and omits some. This table holds more than 85,000 clones, 80% to 90% found once. Germline CDR1 DFQATT, CDR2 SNEGSKA (reference sequence). The CDR3 sequence is 11 residues long. This receptor was identified in a woman aged 50 to 65 in good health. V gene TRBV20-1 combines with J gene TRBJ1-1; 9 bases match TRBD1. Input material: blood. The chain's CDR3 is CKGQGDTEAFF. DNA for the CDR3: TGCAAGGGACAGGGAGATACTGAAGCTTTCTTT.